In its sample, the clone carrying this T cell receptor beta chain was seen many times. No antigen is known for it. At least 5 micrograms of total RNA were extracted per sample. This specimen belongs to a study of blood T cells in healthy people across ages. Study-level information: About one barcoded beta molecule per two T cells was the capture yield of template switching. Notes on the study in general: The fall in TCR beta diversity per million T cells was roughly linear with age.

Germline CDR1 and CDR2: MNHEY and SMNVEV (reference sequence). The CDR3 is made up of 15 amino acids. V shed 6 bases and J shed 0 bases, with 12 bases lying between them. With a J-beta primer mix and a sample-barcoded 5' primer, a second PCR ran about 7 to 12 cycles. TCRdb used MiXCR to reprocess the 5' RACE reads, holding one entry per CDR3 protein. The data hold fewer than 900,000 distinct CDR3 sequences, with around 45% observed a single time. The chain couples TRBV27 to TRBJ2-1, with D perhaps matching TRBD2 (6 bases). The source of this sequence is a woman in her sixties or seventies in good health. The sequenced sample consisted of blood. CDR3 nucleotide sequence: TGTGCCAGCAGGGCTAGCGCCAACTCCTACAATGAGCAGTTCTTC. It yields the protein CASRASANSYNEQFF.